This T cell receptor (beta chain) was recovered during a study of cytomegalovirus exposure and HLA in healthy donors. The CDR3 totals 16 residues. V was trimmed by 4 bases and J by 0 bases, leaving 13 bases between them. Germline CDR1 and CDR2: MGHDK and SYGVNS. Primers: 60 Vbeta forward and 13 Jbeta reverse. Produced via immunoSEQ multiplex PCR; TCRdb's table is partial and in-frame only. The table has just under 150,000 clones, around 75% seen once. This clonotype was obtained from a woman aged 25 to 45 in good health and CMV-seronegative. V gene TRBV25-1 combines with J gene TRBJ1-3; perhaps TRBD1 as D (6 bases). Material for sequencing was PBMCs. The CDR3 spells CASSGPGHHSGNTIYF. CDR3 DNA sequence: TGTGCCAGCAGTGGTCCGGGACACCACTCTGGAAACACCATATATTTT.